This record covers a single T cell receptor (beta chain). This specimen belongs to a study of blood T cell repertoires in COVID-19. In the study overall: Material from acute and convalescent COVID-19 was sourced from the United States, Italy and Spain. PBMCs, B-cell-depleted T cells, or T cells provided the cDNA or gDNA that made up the material.

The CDR3 covers 18 residues. The V end was cut by 0 bases, the J end by 0 bases, with 18 bases between. Germline V gene lookup returns CDR1 LGHDT and CDR2 YNNKEL (reference sequence). In the source study's methods: Estimation of nucleated cell counts relied on the amplification of reference gene primers. The protocol was immunoSEQ multiplex PCR, while the TCRdb copy is restricted to in-frame clones and leaves out a portion. V and J calls plus clone size are reproduced from that table; the DNA served to infer D and trimming. The data show roughly 150,000 clones, 75% to 85% seen once. Source material: peripheral blood. The V call is TRBV3-1 (or the pseudogene TRBV3-2), the J call TRBJ2-7; possible D gene TRBD2, 6 bases. The origin of this receptor is a woman in her 50s with acute or convalescent COVID-19. This CDR3 is CASSQDRGGAFLSYEQYF. DNA for the CDR3: TGTGCCAGCAGCCAAGATCGAGGAGGGGCATTTCTCTCCTACGAGCAGTACTTC.